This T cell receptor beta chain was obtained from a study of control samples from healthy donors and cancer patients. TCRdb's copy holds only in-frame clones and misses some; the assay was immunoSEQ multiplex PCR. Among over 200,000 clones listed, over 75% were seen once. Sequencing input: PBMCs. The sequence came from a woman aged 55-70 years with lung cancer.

This CDR3 reads CASSIFRQFPNYGYTF. The CDR3 DNA follows: TGTGCCAGTAGTATTTTTCGACAGTTTCCTAACTATGGCTACACCTTC. The V call is TRBV19, the J call TRBJ1-2, with D perhaps TRBD1 (5 bases). The CDR3 has 16 amino acids. Germline assignment: CDR1 LNHDA and CDR2 SQIVND (reference sequence). The germline V and J ends were trimmed by 3 bases and 0 bases, with 14 bases remaining between them.